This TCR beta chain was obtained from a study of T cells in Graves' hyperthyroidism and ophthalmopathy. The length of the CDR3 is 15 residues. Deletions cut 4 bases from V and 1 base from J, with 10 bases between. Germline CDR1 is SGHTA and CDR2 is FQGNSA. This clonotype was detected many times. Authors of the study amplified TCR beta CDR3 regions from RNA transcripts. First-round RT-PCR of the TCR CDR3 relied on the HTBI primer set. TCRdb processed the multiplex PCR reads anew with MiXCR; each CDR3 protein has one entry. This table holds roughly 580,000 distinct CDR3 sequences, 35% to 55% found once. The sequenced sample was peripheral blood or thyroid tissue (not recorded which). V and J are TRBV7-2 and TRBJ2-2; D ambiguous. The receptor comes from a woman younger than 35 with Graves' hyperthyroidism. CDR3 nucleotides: TGTGCCAGCAGCTCCATGGTGGGGAACACCGGGGAGCTGTTTTTT. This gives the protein CASSSMVGNTGELFF.